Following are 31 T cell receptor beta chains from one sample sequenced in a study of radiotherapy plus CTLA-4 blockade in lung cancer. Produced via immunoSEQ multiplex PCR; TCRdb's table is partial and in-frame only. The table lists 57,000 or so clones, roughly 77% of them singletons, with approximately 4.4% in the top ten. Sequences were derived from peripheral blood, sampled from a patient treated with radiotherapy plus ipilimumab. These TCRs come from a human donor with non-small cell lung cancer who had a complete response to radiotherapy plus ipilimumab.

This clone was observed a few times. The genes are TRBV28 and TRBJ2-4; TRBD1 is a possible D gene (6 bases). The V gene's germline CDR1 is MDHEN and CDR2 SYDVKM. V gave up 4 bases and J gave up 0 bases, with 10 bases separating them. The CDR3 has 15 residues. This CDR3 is CASSSAGVAKNIQYF. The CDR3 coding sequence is TGTGCCAGCAGTTCTGCAGGGGTAGCCAAAAACATTCAGTACTTC.

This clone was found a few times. Here the CDR3 reads CASSVGRDRVYEQYF. In DNA form, the CDR3 reads TGTGCCAGCAGCGTAGGGAGGGACAGAGTCTACGAGCAGTACTTC. The rearrangement joins TRBV9 to TRBJ2-7, with D tentatively TRBD1 (7 bases). This CDR3 has 15 residues. V lost 0 bases and J 3 bases, leaving 13 bases between the germline ends. Germline-derived CDR1 and CDR2 are SGDLS and YYNGEE.

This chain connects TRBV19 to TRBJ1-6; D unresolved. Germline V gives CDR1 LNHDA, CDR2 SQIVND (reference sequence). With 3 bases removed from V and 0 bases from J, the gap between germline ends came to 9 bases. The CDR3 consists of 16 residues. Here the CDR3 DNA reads TGTGCCAGTAGTATTGGGAGTAGCTCCTATAATTCACCCCTCCACTTT. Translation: CASSIGSSSYNSPLHF.

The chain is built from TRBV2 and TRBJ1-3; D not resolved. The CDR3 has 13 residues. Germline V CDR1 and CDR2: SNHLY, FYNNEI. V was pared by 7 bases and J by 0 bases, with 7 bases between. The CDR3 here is CASIRYSGNTIYF. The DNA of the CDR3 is TGTGCCAGCATCAGATACTCTGGAAACACCATATATTTT.

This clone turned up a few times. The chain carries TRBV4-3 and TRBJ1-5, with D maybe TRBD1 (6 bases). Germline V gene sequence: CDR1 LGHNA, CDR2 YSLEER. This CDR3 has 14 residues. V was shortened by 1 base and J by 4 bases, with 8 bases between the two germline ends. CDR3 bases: TGCGCCAGCAGCCAAGGAAGGGGGAATCAGCCCCAGCATTTT. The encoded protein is CASSQGRGNQPQHF.

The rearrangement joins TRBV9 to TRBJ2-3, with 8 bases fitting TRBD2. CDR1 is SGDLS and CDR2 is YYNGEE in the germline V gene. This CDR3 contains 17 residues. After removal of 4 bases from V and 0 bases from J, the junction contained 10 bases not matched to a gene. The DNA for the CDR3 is TGTGCCAGCAGCTCTCTTCCGGGAGGGCTTAGCACAGATACGCAGTATTTT. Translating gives CASSSLPGGLSTDTQYF.

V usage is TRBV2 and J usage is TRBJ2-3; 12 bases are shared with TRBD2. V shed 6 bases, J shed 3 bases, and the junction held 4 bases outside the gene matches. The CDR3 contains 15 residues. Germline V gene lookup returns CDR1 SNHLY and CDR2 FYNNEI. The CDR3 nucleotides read TGTGCCAGCAGGGAGACTAGCGGGAGAACAGATACGCAGTATTTT. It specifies CASRETSGRTDTQYF.

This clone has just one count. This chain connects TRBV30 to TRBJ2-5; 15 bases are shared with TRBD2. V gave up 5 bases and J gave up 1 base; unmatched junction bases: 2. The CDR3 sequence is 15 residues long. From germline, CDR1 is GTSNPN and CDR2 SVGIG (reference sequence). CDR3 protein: CAWGLAGGIQETQYF. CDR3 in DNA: TGTGCCTGGGGACTAGCGGGAGGGATCCAAGAGACCCAGTACTTC.

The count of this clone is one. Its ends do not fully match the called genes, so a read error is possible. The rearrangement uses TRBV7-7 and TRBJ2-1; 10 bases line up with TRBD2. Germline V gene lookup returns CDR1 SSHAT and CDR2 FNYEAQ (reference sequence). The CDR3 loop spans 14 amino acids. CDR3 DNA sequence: TGTGCTAGCAGCCCCGGGACTAGCGACAATGAGCAGTTCTTC. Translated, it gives CASSPGTSDNEQFF.

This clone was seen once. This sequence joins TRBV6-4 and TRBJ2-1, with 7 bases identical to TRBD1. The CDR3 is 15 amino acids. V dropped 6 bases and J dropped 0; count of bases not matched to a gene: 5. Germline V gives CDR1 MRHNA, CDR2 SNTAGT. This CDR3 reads CASSEDRSSYNEQFF. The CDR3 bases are TGTGCCAGCAGCGAGGACAGGAGCTCCTACAATGAGCAGTTCTTC.

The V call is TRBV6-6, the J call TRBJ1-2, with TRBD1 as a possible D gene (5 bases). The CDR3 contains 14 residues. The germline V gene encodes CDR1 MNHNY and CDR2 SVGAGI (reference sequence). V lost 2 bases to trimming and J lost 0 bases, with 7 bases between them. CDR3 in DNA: TGTGCCAGCAGTTACGCGGGACCTAACTATGGCTACACCTTC. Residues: CASSYAGPNYGYTF.

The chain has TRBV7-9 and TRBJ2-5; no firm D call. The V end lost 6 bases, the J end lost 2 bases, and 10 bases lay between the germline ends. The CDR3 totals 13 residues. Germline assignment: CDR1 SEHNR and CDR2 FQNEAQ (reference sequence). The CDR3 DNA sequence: TGTGCCAGCAGTCATTCGACGCAAGAGACCCAGTACTTC. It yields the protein CASSHSTQETQYF.

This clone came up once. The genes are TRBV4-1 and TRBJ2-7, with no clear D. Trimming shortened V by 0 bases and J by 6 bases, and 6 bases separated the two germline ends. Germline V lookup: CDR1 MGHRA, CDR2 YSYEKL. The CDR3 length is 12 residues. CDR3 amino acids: CASSQDHFEQYF. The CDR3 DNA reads TGCGCCAGCAGCCAAGATCACTTCGAGCAGTACTTC.

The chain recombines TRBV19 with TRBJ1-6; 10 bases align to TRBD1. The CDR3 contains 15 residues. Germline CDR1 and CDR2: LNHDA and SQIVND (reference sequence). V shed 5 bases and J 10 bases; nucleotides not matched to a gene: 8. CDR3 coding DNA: TGTGCCAGTAGTGCCGGGACAGGGGTCCGATCACCCCTCCACTTT. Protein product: CASSAGTGVRSPLHF.

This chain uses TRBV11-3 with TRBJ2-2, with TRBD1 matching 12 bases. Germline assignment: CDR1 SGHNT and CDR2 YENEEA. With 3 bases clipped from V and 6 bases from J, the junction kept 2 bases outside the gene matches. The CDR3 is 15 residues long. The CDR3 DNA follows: TGTGCCAGCAGCTTTGGGACAGGGGGCCCCGGGGAGCTGTTTTTT. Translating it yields CASSFGTGGPGELFF.

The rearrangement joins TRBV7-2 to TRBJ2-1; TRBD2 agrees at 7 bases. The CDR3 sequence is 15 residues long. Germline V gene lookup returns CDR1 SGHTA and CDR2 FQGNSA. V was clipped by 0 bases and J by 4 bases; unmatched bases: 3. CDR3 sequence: CASSLAGLPYNEQFF. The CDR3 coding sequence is TGTGCCAGCAGCTTAGCGGGACTACCTTACAATGAGCAGTTCTTC. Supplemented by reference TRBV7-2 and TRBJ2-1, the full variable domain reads GAGVSQSPSNKVTEKGKDVELRCDPISGHTALYWYRQSLGQGLEFLIYFQGNSAPDKSGLPSDRFSAERTGGSVSTLTIQRTQQEDSAVYLCASSLAGLPYNEQFFGPGTRLTVL.

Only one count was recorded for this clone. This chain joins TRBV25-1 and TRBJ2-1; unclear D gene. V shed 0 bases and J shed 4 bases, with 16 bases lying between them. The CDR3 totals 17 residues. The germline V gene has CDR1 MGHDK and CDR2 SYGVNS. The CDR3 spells CASSEYGRSFGYNEQFF. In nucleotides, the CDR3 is TGTGCCAGCAGTGAATACGGACGGTCCTTCGGGTACAATGAGCAGTTCTTC.

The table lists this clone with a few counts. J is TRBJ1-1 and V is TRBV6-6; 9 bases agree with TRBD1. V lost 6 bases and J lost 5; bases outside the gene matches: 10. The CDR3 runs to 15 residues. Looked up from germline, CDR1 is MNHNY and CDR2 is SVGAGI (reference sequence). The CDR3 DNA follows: TGTGCCAGCAGACTGATCCCGGGACAGGGAACTGAAGCTTTCTTT. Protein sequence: CASRLIPGQGTEAFF.

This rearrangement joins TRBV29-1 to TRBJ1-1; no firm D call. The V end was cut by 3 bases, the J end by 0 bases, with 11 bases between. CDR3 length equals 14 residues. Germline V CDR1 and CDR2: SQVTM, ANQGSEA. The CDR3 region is CSVESRLMNTEAFF. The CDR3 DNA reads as TGCAGCGTTGAGTCGCGTTTGATGAACACTGAAGCTTTCTTT.

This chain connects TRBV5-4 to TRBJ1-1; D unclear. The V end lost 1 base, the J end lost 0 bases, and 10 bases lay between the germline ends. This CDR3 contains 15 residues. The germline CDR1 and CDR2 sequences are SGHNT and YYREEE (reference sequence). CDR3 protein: CASSLSRQMNTEAFF. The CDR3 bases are TGTGCCAGCAGCTTGTCGAGACAAATGAACACTGAAGCTTTCTTT.

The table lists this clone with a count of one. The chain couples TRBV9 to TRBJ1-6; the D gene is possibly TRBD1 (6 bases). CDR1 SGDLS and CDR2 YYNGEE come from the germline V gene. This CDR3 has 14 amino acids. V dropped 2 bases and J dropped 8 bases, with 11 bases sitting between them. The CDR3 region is CASSVAPGDSPLHF. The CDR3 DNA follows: TGTGCCAGCAGCGTGGCCCCAGGGGATTCACCCCTCCACTTT. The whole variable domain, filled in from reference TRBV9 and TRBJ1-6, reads DSGVTQTPKHLITATGQRVTLRCSPRSGDLSVYWYQQSLDQGLQFLIQYYNGEERAKGNILERFSAQQFPDLHSELNLSSLELGDSALYFCASSVAPGDSPLHFGNGTRLTVT.

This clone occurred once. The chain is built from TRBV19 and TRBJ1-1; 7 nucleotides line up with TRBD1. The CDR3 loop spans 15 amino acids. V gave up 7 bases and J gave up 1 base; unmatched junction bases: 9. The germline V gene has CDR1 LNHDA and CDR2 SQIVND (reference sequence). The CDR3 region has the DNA TGTGCCAGTACCCTTTCAGGGGGGGGGAACACTGAAGCTTTCTTT. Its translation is CASTLSGGGNTEAFF.

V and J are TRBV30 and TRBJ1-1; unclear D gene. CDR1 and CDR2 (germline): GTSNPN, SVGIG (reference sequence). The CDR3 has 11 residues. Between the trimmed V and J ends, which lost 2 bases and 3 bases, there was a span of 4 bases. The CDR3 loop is CAWSHDTEAFF. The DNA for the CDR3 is TGTGCCTGGAGTCACGACACTGAAGCTTTCTTT.

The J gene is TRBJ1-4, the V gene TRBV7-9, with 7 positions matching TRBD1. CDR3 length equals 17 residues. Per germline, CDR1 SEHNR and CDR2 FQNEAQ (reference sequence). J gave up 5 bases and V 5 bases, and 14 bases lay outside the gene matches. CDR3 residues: CASSPHRTTGSNEKLFF. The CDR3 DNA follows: TGTGCCAGCAGCCCCCACCGGACGACAGGGTCAAATGAAAAACTGTTTTTT.

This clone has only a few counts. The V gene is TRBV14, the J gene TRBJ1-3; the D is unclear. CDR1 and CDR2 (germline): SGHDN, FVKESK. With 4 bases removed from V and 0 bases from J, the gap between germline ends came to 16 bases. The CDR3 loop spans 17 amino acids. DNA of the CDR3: TGTGCCAGCAGCCGGTTGGCAGCTTTTTCCTCTGGAAACACCATATATTTT. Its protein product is CASSRLAAFSSGNTIYF. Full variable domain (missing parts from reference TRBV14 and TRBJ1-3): EAGVTQFPSHSVIEKGQTVTLRCDPISGHDNLYWYRRVMGKEIKFLLHFVKESKQDESGMPNNRFLAERTGGTYSTLKVQPAELEDSGVYFCASSRLAAFSSGNTIYFGEGSWLTVV.

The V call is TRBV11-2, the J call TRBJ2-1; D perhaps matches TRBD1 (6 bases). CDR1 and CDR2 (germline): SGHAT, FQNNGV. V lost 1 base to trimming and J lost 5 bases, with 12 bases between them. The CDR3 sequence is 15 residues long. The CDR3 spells CASSLVRGIHNEQFF. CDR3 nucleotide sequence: TGTGCCAGCAGCTTAGTCAGGGGTATCCACAATGAGCAGTTCTTC. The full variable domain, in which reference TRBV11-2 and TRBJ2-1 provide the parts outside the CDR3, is EAGVAQSPRYKIIEKRQSVAFWCNPISGHATLYWYQQILGQGPKLLIQFQNNGVVDDSQLPKDRFSAERLKGVDSTLKIQPAKLEDSAVYLCASSLVRGIHNEQFFGPGTRLTVL.

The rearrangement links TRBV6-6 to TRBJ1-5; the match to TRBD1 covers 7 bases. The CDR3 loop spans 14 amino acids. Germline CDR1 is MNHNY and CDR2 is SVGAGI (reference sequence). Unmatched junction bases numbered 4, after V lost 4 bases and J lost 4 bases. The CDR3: CASSSLQGNQPQHF. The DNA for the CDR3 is TGTGCCAGCAGTTCCCTACAGGGGAATCAGCCCCAGCATTTT.

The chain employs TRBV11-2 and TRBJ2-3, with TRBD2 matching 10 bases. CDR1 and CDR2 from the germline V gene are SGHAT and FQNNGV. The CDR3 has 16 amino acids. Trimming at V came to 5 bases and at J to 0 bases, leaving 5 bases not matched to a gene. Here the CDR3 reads CASSPRLAGSTDTQYF. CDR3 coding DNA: TGTGCCAGCAGCCCCCGACTAGCGGGTAGCACAGATACGCAGTATTTT.

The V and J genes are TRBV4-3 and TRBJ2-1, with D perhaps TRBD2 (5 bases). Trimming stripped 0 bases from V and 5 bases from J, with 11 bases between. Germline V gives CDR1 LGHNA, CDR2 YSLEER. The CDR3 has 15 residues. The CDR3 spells CASSQEGLADNEQFF. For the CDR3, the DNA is TGCGCCAGCAGCCAAGAAGGCCTAGCCGACAATGAGCAGTTCTTC.

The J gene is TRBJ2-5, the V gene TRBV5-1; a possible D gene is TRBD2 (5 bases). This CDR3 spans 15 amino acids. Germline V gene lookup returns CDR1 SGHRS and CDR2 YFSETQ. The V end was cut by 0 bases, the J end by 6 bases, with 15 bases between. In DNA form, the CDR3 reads TGCGCCAGCAGCTTGGAAGAACTAGTCGGACAGACCCAGTACTTC. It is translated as CASSLEELVGQTQYF.

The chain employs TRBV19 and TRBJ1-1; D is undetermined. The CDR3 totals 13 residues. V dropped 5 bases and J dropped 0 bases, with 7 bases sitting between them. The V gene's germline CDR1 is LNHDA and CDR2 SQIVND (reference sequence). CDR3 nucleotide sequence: TGTGCCAGTAGTTGGGCACTGAACACTGAAGCTTTCTTT. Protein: CASSWALNTEAFF.